A single sample gave rise to the 20 T cell receptor beta chains below, sequenced in a study of CD8+ T cells in alopecia areata. Isolated RNA was reverse transcribed into cDNA used as the sequencing template. This table comes from immunoSEQ multiplex PCR, and its TCRdb copy is limited to in-frame clones, with some not included. Listed for the sample are 200,000 to 300,000 clones, none seen a single time. CD4, CD8alpha, NKG2D, NKG2ACE and other markers were used to sort pooled cutaneous lymph node cells. The specimen sequenced was CD4+ T cells sorted from a lymph node. The receptors stem from a C3H/HeJ mouse with alopecia areata. For the strain, the MHC haplotype given is H2-k.

Concerning this clone itself: Mouse gene names apply. The sequenced part of the CDR3 DNA is TGTGCCAGCAGTCTAGGACTGGGGGGGCTCTATGCT. It translates to CASSLGLGGLYA. The entire CDR3 reads CASSLGLGGLYAEQFF. This chain uses TRBV13-1 with TRBJ2-1; 13 bases fit TRBD2. Coverage ceases 4 residues before the CDR3 finishes, and the germline J gene fills in the end. Per germline, CDR1 NSHNY and CDR2 SYGAGN. The J segment lost 3 bases and the V segment lost 4 bases, leaving 4 bases of the junction unmatched. CDR3 length: 16 residues.

On this clone: Each gene name is a mouse one. The read ends 4 residues before the CDR3 terminus; that terminus is restored from the germline J gene. The chain has TRBV13-2 and TRBJ2-3, with 9 nucleotides matching TRBD2. CDR1 and CDR2 (germline): NNHNN, SYGAGS (reference sequence). The CDR3 totals 15 residues. CDR3 region: CASGDVGGRRETLYF. The CDR3 bases that were read are TGTGCCAGCGGTGATGTGGGGGGGCGACGAGAA.

A word on this clone: Mouse gene names and germline throughout. This CDR3 reads CAWSGGATGQLYF. The part of the CDR3 DNA that was read is TGTGCCTGGAGTGGGGGGGCTACCGGG. This sequence joins TRBV31 and TRBJ2-2, with 8 positions matching TRBD2. The sequenced fragment ends 4 residues before the CDR3 boundary, so the rest is inferred from the germline J gene. The CDR3 consists of 13 residues. Trimming cost V 2 bases and J 5 bases; bases outside gene matches: 1. CDR1 and CDR2 from the germline V gene are GKSSPN and SITVG.

This clone came up many times. Gene labels here are mouse ones. The DNA ends 4 residues before the CDR3 does, and the rest of the CDR3 is filled in from the germline J gene. The sample holds other DNA sequences that translate to the same CDR3. The chain recombines TRBV13-3 with TRBJ2-2, with TRBD2 matching over 11 bases. Germline V gives CDR1 NNHDY, CDR2 SYVADS. This CDR3 contains 14 residues. The ends lost 3 bases at V and 5 bases at J; junction bases unmatched: 0. The CDR3 region is CASSGTGGTGQLYF. The sequenced part of the CDR3 DNA is TGTGCCAGCAGTGGGACTGGGGGGACCGGG.

With respect to this clone: Mouse names are used for the genes. In the same sample, other DNA sequences code for this CDR3. CDR3 DNA (partial): TGTGCCAGCAGCCAAGGGGGAGACTCC. Translated, it gives CASSQGGDS. The full CDR3 reads CASSQGGDSDYTF. J is TRBJ1-2 and V is TRBV5; D unresolved. The CDR3 end falls 4 residues outside the read, so it is completed with the germline J gene. CDR3 size: 13 residues. V dropped 1 base and J dropped 3 bases, with 6 bases sitting between them. In germline, CDR1 is LGHNA, CDR2 YNLKQL (reference sequence).

This clone was seen a handful of times. Gene and germline names: mouse. The read ends 4 residues shy of where the CDR3 ends; the end is completed using the germline J gene. The V gene is TRBV1, the J gene TRBJ2-5; D is perhaps TRBD1 (5 bases). Trimming removed 4 bases from V and 0 bases from J, with 8 bases in between. Germline loops: CDR1 NSQYPW, CDR2 LRSPGD (reference sequence). The length of the CDR3 is 14 residues. CDR3 bases read: TGCACCTGCAGTGACAGGATTAACCAAGAC. Protein sequence: CTCSDRINQD. The CDR3 as a whole reads CTCSDRINQDTQYF.

This clone was picked up a small number of times. Genes and germline are mouse. The read ends 4 residues early relative to the CDR3; the germline J gene fills the gap. The chain recombines TRBV12-1 with TRBJ1-2, with D possibly matching TRBD1 (5 bases). Germline V lookup: CDR1 SGHSN, CDR2 HYEKVE. The CDR3 loop spans 13 amino acids. V lost 2 bases and J lost 2, with 8 bases in between. The sequenced CDR3 bases are TGTGCCAGCTCTCAGCCAGGGAACTCC. Translation: CASSQPGNS. The complete CDR3 reads CASSQPGNSDYTF.

About this clone itself: Each gene name is a mouse one. The read terminates 4 residues before the CDR3 end, so the remaining end is supplied by the germline J gene. The chain combines TRBV1 with TRBJ2-7; TRBD2 might be the D (6 bases). Trimming removed 3 bases from V and 0 bases from J, with 12 bases in between. CDR1 and CDR2 (germline): NSQYPW, LRSPGD (reference sequence). This CDR3 has 15 amino acids. Incomplete CDR3 DNA: TGCACCTGCAGTGCCCCCGGGACTCTCTCCTAT. Translated: CTCSAPGTLSY. In full, the CDR3 is CTCSAPGTLSYEQYF. Combining the CDR3 with reference TRBV1 and TRBJ2-7 gives the whole variable domain VTLLEQNPRWRLVPRGQAVNLRCILKNSQYPWMSWYQQDLQKQLQWLFTLRSPGDKEVKSLPGADYLATRVTDTELRLQVANMSQGRTLYCTCSAPGTLSYEQYFGPGTRLTVL.

This clone came up a few times. The germline and genes are mouse ones. The sequenced fragment ends 3 residues before the CDR3 boundary, so the rest is inferred from the germline J gene. This sequence joins TRBV13-1 and TRBJ1-6; D remains ambiguous. TRBJ1-6 is designated an ORF whose function remains uncertain. Deletions cut 1 base from V and 6 bases from J, with 5 bases between. CDR1 NSHNY and CDR2 SYGAGN come from the germline V gene. There are 13 residues in the CDR3. CDR3 residues: CASSDFGNSPLYF. CDR3 DNA (partial): TGTGCCAGCAGTGATTTTGGTAATTCGCCC.

The sample holds a few counts of this clone. Mouse gene names apply. The CDR3 extends 3 residues past the end of the read, so its final part is completed from the germline J gene. The J gene is TRBJ1-6, the V gene TRBV5; TRBD1 agrees at 11 bases. TRBJ1-6 is an ORF, and what it does is uncertain. The V gene's germline CDR1 is LGHNA and CDR2 YNLKQL (reference sequence). The V segment lost 0 bases and the J segment 4 bases; nucleotides outside the gene matches: 2. The CDR3 consists of 17 residues. CDR3 loop: CASSQEGQGAYNSPLYF. The CDR3 bases that were read are TGTGCCAGCAGCCAAGAAGGACAGGGGGCTTATAATTCGCCC.

This clone was seen a handful of times. Germline and genes: mouse. The read stops 4 residues short of the end of the CDR3; the missing end is completed from the germline J gene. The J gene is TRBJ1-2, the V gene TRBV13-3; TRBD1 is a possible D gene (5 bases). The CDR3 loop spans 14 amino acids. Germline loops: CDR1 NNHDY, CDR2 SYVADS. The DNA read from the CDR3 is TGTGCCAGCAGTGATGGGCTGGGGGGGTAC. This codes for CASSDGLGGY. The entire CDR3 protein reads CASSDGLGGYDYTF.

Regarding this clone: Here the gene names and germline are mouse. The CDR3 goes on 4 residues after the read ends, and that part is filled in from the germline J gene. The V and J genes are TRBV13-1 and TRBJ1-1; TRBD1 matches at 7 bases. Germline loops: CDR1 NSHNY, CDR2 SYGAGN. CDR3 length equals 13 residues. The CDR3 DNA, read in part, is TGTGCCAGCAGTGCCCCGGGACAGCGA. Translation gives CASSAPGQR. In full, the CDR3 is CASSAPGQREVFF.

This clone has only a few counts. All gene names here are mouse names. The CDR3 goes on 4 residues after the read ends, and that part is filled in from the germline J gene. This specimen includes other DNA sequences encoding the same CDR3. The chain combines TRBV13-1 with TRBJ2-5, with 10 bases that match TRBD1. Germline V gene data show CDR1 as NSHNY and CDR2 as SYGAGN. The CDR3 sequence is 12 residues long. CDR3 region: CASRGQGDTQYF. The part of the CDR3 DNA that was read is TGTGCCAGCAGGGGACAGGGGGAC.

This clone was seen more than once but under ten times. Gene names and germline match the mouse. The read ends 4 residues early relative to the CDR3; the germline J gene fills the gap. V gene TRBV19 combines with J gene TRBJ2-1; 11 nucleotides line up with TRBD2. The trim removed 4 bases at V and 6 bases at J, leaving 6 bases unmatched. CDR1 and CDR2 (germline): FNHDT, SITEND (reference sequence). The CDR3 is 15 residues long. The sequenced CDR3 bases are TGTGCCAGCAGTCTCCGGGACTGGGGGTTTGCT. This gives the protein CASSLRDWGFA. From start to end, the CDR3 is CASSLRDWGFAEQFF. Drawing the rest from reference TRBV19 and TRBJ2-1, the complete variable domain is GGIITQTPKFLIGQEGQKLTLKCQQNFNHDTMYWYRQDSGKGLRLIYYSITENDLQKGDLSEGYDASREKKSSFSLTVTSAQKNEMAVFLCASSLRDWGFAEQFFGPGTRLTVL.

At least ten counts were recorded for this clone. The genes are named according to mouse. The read finishes 4 residues shy of the CDR3 end, and the germline J gene is used to complete it. J is TRBJ1-2 and V is TRBV4, with D perhaps TRBD1 (6 bases). The CDR3 extends over 12 amino acids. The germline CDR1 and CDR2 sequences are LGHDT and YNNKQL (reference sequence). The CDR3 reads CASSLRGTDYTF. CDR3 DNA (partial): TGTGCCAGCAGTCTCAGGGGCACC. Based on the CDR3 plus reference TRBV4 and TRBJ1-2, the full variable domain is ETAVFQTPNYHVTQVGNEVSFNCKQTLGHDTMYWYKQDSKKLLKIMFSYNNKQLIVNETVPRRFSPQSSDKAHLNLRIKSVEPEDSAVYLCASSLRGTDYTFGSGTRLLVI.

About this clone itself: Germline and genes: mouse. The read is 3 residues too short to cover the CDR3 end, so that end is filled in from the germline J gene. Additional DNA sequences in this sample encode the identical CDR3. This chain connects TRBV13-1 to TRBJ1-6; 9 bases line up with TRBD1. Being an ORF, TRBJ1-6 has a function that is uncertain. CDR1 and CDR2 from the germline V gene are NSHNY and SYGAGN. The CDR3 extends over 14 amino acids. The V and J ends lost 5 bases and 4 bases, in that order; junction bases with no gene match: 1. This chain's CDR3 is CASSGQGYNSPLYF. The CDR3 DNA, read in part, is TGTGCCAGCAGCGGACAGGGGTATAATTCGCCC.

With regard to this clone: The listed genes are named as in mouse. The CDR3 end falls 4 residues outside the read, so it is completed with the germline J gene. The rearrangement links TRBV31 to TRBJ2-1; no firm D call. The CDR3 loop spans 12 amino acids. Germline values: CDR1 GKSSPN, CDR2 SITVG. V was shortened by 0 bases and J by 6 bases, with 6 bases between the two germline ends. The sequenced part of the CDR3 DNA is TGTGCCTGGAGTCTAGACATTGCT. It specifies CAWSLDIA. The whole CDR3 sequence reads CAWSLDIAEQFF.

As to this clone: Mouse gene names apply. The read terminates 4 residues before the CDR3 end, so the remaining end is supplied by the germline J gene. The J gene is TRBJ2-3, the V gene TRBV5; TRBD2 might be the D (5 bases). Germline V gene sequence: CDR1 LGHNA, CDR2 YNLKQL (reference sequence). Trimming stripped 0 bases from V and 3 bases from J, with 10 bases between. The CDR3 has 15 amino acids. CDR3 DNA (partial): TGTGCCAGCAGCCAAGACGTGACTGCCGCAGAA. Its translation is CASSQDVTAAE. The entire CDR3 protein is CASSQDVTAAETLYF.

This clone was counted only a few times. The listed genes are named as in mouse. The CDR3 goes on 4 residues after the read ends, and that part is filled in from the germline J gene. This sequence joins TRBV13-2 and TRBJ2-2; 11 nucleotides agree with TRBD1. This CDR3 region has 17 residues. V trimming: 5 bases; J trimming: 4 bases; junction bases outside the gene matches: 10. Germline V gives CDR1 NNHNN, CDR2 SYGAGS (reference sequence). The CDR3 spells CASGAPRDRGTTGQLYF. Incomplete CDR3 DNA: TGTGCCAGCGGGGCGCCCCGGGACAGGGGGACCACCGGG.

This clone was counted a few times. Gene names and germline refer to mouse. The missing CDR3 end, 4 residues past where the read stops, is filled in from the germline J gene. This chain links TRBV5 with TRBJ2-1; D not certain. Germline V gives CDR1 LGHNA, CDR2 YNLKQL (reference sequence). This CDR3 is built from 13 residues. V was clipped by 1 base and J by 3 bases, with 4 bases between them. This chain's CDR3 is CASSQVSYAEQFF. Incomplete CDR3 DNA: TGTGCCAGCAGCCAAGTTAGCTATGCT.